This T cell receptor (beta chain) was profiled in a study of blood T cell repertoires in COVID-19. Study overall: Acute and convalescent COVID-19 samples came from the United States, Italy and Spain. The cDNA or gDNA used as material had been derived from T cells, B-cell-depleted T cells, or PBMCs.

CDR3 length equals 14 residues. V lost 4 bases to trimming and J lost 4 bases; unmatched junction nucleotides: 6. CDR1 and CDR2 (germline): MDHEN, SYDVKM. All enrollees were about 18 to 90 years old and from around 25 US areas. Two negative PCRs, clearance, or symptom resolution characterized the recovered Cohort 3 donors. TCRdb keeps only in-frame clones here, not all; method: immunoSEQ multiplex PCR. The repertoire has roughly 41,000 clones, 85% to 90% of them found once; the top ten carry under 4%. Sequencing input: PBMCs or T cells enriched from blood (not recorded which). This chain links TRBV28 with TRBJ1-1; 7 bases are shared with TRBD1. This TCR derives from a woman in her forties or fifties who had recovered from COVID-19. CDR3 loop: CASSSRQGGTEAFF. In DNA form, the CDR3 reads TGTGCCAGCAGTTCCCGACAGGGCGGCACTGAAGCTTTCTTT.